The 28 T cell receptor beta chains reported below all come from one sample, sequenced in a study of blood T cell repertoires in COVID-19. This table comes from immunoSEQ multiplex PCR, and its TCRdb copy is limited to in-frame clones, with some not included. The sample includes fewer than 300,000 clones, roughly 83% seen only once; the top ten take more than 1.1%. Sequences were obtained from peripheral blood. The receptors originated from a human donor with COVID-19, enrolled during active disease. The donor label of this sample is uncertain.

The table lists this clone with a few counts. This chain links TRBV28 with TRBJ2-1; 8 bases map to TRBD2. Germline CDR1 MDHEN, CDR2 SYDVKM. The CDR3 sequence is 17 residues long. Trimming at V came to 5 bases and at J to 2 bases, leaving 11 bases not matched to a gene. The CDR3 reads CASSRSSGGRAYNEQFF. The DNA of the CDR3 is TGTGCCAGCAGTAGAAGTTCGGGGGGGAGGGCCTACAATGAGCAGTTCTTC.

The chain is built from TRBV3-1 (or the pseudogene TRBV3-2) and TRBJ2-7, with TRBD1 matching 9 bases. The ends lost 1 base at V and 6 bases at J; junction bases unmatched: 1. The CDR3 runs 13 residues. The V gene's germline CDR1 is LGHDT and CDR2 YNNKEL (reference sequence). This CDR3 reads CASSQATGGEQYF. As DNA, the CDR3 is TGTGCCAGCAGCCAAGCGACAGGGGGCGAGCAGTACTTC.

For this clone: At one of its ends the junction is not consistent with the germline gene, which may arise from a read error. V usage is TRBV28 and J usage is TRBJ1-1; D possibly corresponds to TRBD1 (5 bases). Germline CDR1 and CDR2: MDHEN and SYDVKM. This CDR3 has 15 residues. CDR3 nucleotide sequence: TGTGCCAGCAGTGTTTATGGCCGGGACTCCACTAAAGCTTTCTTT. Translating it yields CASSVYGRDSTKAFF.

This clone was seen a few times. This chain joins TRBV7-9 and TRBJ2-2, with a possible D match to TRBD2 (5 bases). Germline V lookup: CDR1 SEHNR, CDR2 FQNEAQ (reference sequence). The CDR3 is 17 residues long. The germline V and J ends were trimmed by 2 bases and 6 bases, with 19 bases remaining between them. The CDR3 loop is CASSLNARRVVPGELFF. In nucleotides, the CDR3 is TGTGCCAGCAGCTTAAATGCTAGGCGGGTGGTTCCCGGGGAGCTGTTTTTT.

The table lists this clone with a count of one. The CDR3 DNA is TGTGCCAGCAGAAGGGACAGGGTAAACCAGCCCCAGCATTTT. This gives the protein CASRRDRVNQPQHF. J is TRBJ1-5 and V is TRBV28; 9 bases match TRBD1. With V trimmed by 6 bases and J by 7 bases, 7 bases remained unmatched. The V gene's germline CDR1 is MDHEN and CDR2 SYDVKM. The CDR3 covers 14 residues.

V usage is TRBV7-6 and J usage is TRBJ2-7, with TRBD2 matching over 11 bases. The CDR3 runs to 15 residues. The J segment lost 6 bases and the V segment lost 1 base, leaving 5 bases of the junction unmatched. In germline, CDR1 is SGHVS, CDR2 FNYEAQ. This chain's CDR3 is CASSLGLAGGFEQYF. The CDR3, as DNA: TGTGCCAGCAGCTTAGGGCTAGCGGGAGGATTCGAGCAGTACTTC.

This chain uses TRBV27 with TRBJ1-5; D is uncertain. Germline V CDR1 and CDR2: MNHEY, SMNVEV (reference sequence). The germline V and J ends were trimmed by 2 bases and 0 bases, with 11 bases remaining between them. The CDR3 spans 16 residues. The CDR3 DNA sequence: TGTGCCAGCAGTTTAGTATCAACAGTTAGCAATCAGCCCCAGCATTTT. This codes for CASSLVSTVSNQPQHF.

CDR3 bases: TGTGCCAGCAGCCCGACAGGGAACAGAGATACGCAGTATTTT. This gives the protein CASSPTGNRDTQYF. The chain links TRBV9 to TRBJ2-3; 7 bases agree with TRBD1. J lost 5 bases, V lost 4 bases, and 7 bases had no gene match. There are 14 residues in the CDR3. The germline gives CDR1 SGDLS, CDR2 YYNGEE.

The rearrangement links TRBV10-1 to TRBJ1-1; tentatively, D is TRBD1 (6 bases). Germline-derived CDR1 and CDR2 are WNHNN and SYGVQD (reference sequence). The CDR3 length is 14 residues. V lost 7 bases and J lost 0, with 12 bases in between. The CDR3 nucleotides read TGCGCCAGCACGACAGGTCCTATGAACACTGAAGCTTTCTTT. Its translation: CASTTGPMNTEAFF.

This clone occurred once. The V gene is TRBV24-1, the J gene TRBJ1-2, with D possibly matching TRBD1 (6 bases). This CDR3 comprises 13 residues. Germline CDR1 is KGHDR and CDR2 is SFDVKD. The ends were cut back, 4 bases at V and 8 bases at J, with 13 bases in the middle. In DNA, the CDR3 is TGTGCCACCAGTGAGGCGGGGGCTAAAGGCTACACCTTC. It encodes CATSEAGAKGYTF.

This rearrangement joins TRBV11-2 to TRBJ2-3; TRBD2 agrees at 11 bases. The V segment lost 5 bases and the J segment 6 bases; nucleotides outside the gene matches: 7. CDR3 length: 15 amino acids. The V gene's germline CDR1 is SGHAT and CDR2 FQNNGV. As DNA, the CDR3 is TGTGCCAGCAGCAACCTAGCGGGAGGTCGGGATACGCAGTATTTT. Translated: CASSNLAGGRDTQYF. Using reference TRBV11-2 and TRBJ2-3 for the parts outside the CDR3, the full variable domain is EAGVAQSPRYKIIEKRQSVAFWCNPISGHATLYWYQQILGQGPKLLIQFQNNGVVDDSQLPKDRFSAERLKGVDSTLKIQPAKLEDSAVYLCASSNLAGGRDTQYFGPGTRLTVL.

The chain carries TRBV7-2 and TRBJ2-7; D is ambiguous. From germline, CDR1 is SGHTA and CDR2 FQGNSA. The CDR3 covers 13 residues. The ends were cut back, 4 bases at V and 2 bases at J, with 9 bases in the middle. The CDR3 loop is CASSSPGPYEQYF. In DNA form, the CDR3 reads TGTGCCAGCAGCTCCCCGGGTCCCTACGAGCAGTACTTC.

This clone was seen once. V is TRBV11-2 and J is TRBJ2-3; the D is unclear. CDR1 is SGHAT and CDR2 is FQNNGV in the germline V gene. Trimming took off 2 bases at V and 3 bases at J, with 6 bases between the two ends. This CDR3 contains 13 residues. This chain's CDR3 is CASSLPVTDTQYF. The CDR3 bases are TGTGCCAGCAGCTTACCCGTAACAGATACGCAGTATTTT.

V is TRBV6-5 and J is TRBJ1-2, with D possibly TRBD1 on 5 matching bases. V lost 6 bases and J lost 9, with 17 bases in between. The CDR3 is 13 amino acids. Per germline, CDR1 MNHEY and CDR2 SVGAGI. CDR3 protein: CASSQGQTSRYTF. Written as DNA, the CDR3 is TGTGCCAGCAGCCAGGGCCAGACTAGTCGCTACACCTTC.

The chain links TRBV18 to TRBJ2-1; a possible D gene is TRBD2 (6 bases). Germline-derived CDR1 and CDR2 are KGHSH and LQKENI. Trimming left V 1 base short and J 7 bases short, with 17 bases between. The CDR3 has 16 amino acids. As DNA, the CDR3 is TGTGCCAGCTCACCACTTTTGTCGGGTGGAGGGAATGAGCAGTTCTTC. Its translation is CASSPLLSGGGNEQFF. Combining the CDR3 with reference TRBV18 and TRBJ2-1 gives the whole variable domain NAGVMQNPRHLVRRRGQEARLRCSPMKGHSHVYWYRQLPEEGLKFMVYLQKENIIDESGMPKERFSAEFPKEGPSILRIQQVVRGDSAAYFCASSPLLSGGGNEQFFGPGTRLTVL.

The rearrangement uses TRBV7-8 and TRBJ2-5; TRBD2 is a possible D gene (6 bases). Germline-derived CDR1 and CDR2 are SGHVS and FQNEAQ. The CDR3 has 14 amino acids. Trimming stripped 7 bases from V and 0 bases from J, with 12 bases between. This chain's CDR3 is CASTRGGNQETQYF. Here the CDR3 DNA reads TGTGCCAGCACCCGTGGCGGGAACCAAGAGACCCAGTACTTC. The variable domain in full, completed from reference TRBV7-8 and TRBJ2-5, reads GAGVSQSPRYKVAKRGQDVALRCDPISGHVSLFWYQQALGQGPEFLTYFQNEAQLDKSGLPSDRFFAERPEGSVSTLKIQRTQQEDSAVYLCASTRGGNQETQYFGPGTRLLVL.

This clone was picked up one time. The chain links TRBV5-6 to TRBJ2-3, with TRBD2 matching 9 bases. This CDR3 has 16 amino acids. Germline CDR1 and CDR2: SGHDT and YYEEEE. The trim removed 0 bases at V and 3 bases at J, leaving 5 bases unmatched. The CDR3 nucleotides read TGTGCCAGCAGCTTGGGTAGCGGGAGAAGGACAGATACGCAGTATTTT. This sequence encodes CASSLGSGRRTDTQYF.

This chain uses TRBV7-9 with TRBJ2-3; 14 nucleotides align to TRBD2. The CDR3 is 15 amino acids. The germline CDR1 and CDR2 sequences are SEHNR and FQNEAQ (reference sequence). After removal of 5 bases from V and 4 bases from J, the junction contained 2 bases not matched to a gene. CDR3 coding DNA: TGTGCCAGCAGCCCGGGACTAGCGGGAGCAGATACGCAGTATTTT. It yields the protein CASSPGLAGADTQYF.

The J gene is TRBJ2-7, the V gene TRBV7-9; 12 nucleotides line up with TRBD2. The CDR3 contains 16 residues. Trimming at V came to 3 bases and at J to 9 bases, leaving 12 bases not matched to a gene. Germline values: CDR1 SEHNR, CDR2 FQNEAQ (reference sequence). The CDR3 region is CASSFGLAGLGLGQYF. The CDR3 DNA follows: TGTGCCAGCAGCTTCGGACTAGCGGGGCTCGGTTTAGGGCAGTACTTC.

J is TRBJ1-1 and V is TRBV29-1, with D perhaps TRBD1 (5 bases). Germline V gives CDR1 SQVTM, CDR2 ANQGSEA. Deletions cut 4 bases from V and 5 bases from J, with 11 bases between. The CDR3 spans 12 residues. The CDR3 spells CSVADSGTEAFF. The CDR3 nucleotides are TGCAGCGTTGCCGACTCAGGGACTGAAGCTTTCTTT.

The V call is TRBV6-5, the J call TRBJ1-6; D not resolved. CDR1 MNHEY and CDR2 SVGAGI come from the germline V gene. The CDR3 consists of 15 residues. Between the trimmed V and J ends, which lost 5 bases and 8 bases, there was a span of 16 bases. CDR3 nucleotide sequence: TGTGCCAGCAGTCGAAACGTTATCGGGGATTCACCCCTCCACTTT. Translation: CASSRNVIGDSPLHF.

The chain employs TRBV24-1 and TRBJ2-2; 9 nucleotides line up with TRBD2. With V trimmed by 9 bases and J by 0 bases, 1 base remained unmatched. Germline V gives CDR1 KGHDR, CDR2 SFDVKD. This CDR3 spans 14 amino acids. CDR3 coding DNA: TGTGCCACCGTAGCGGGAGCGAACACCGGGGAGCTGTTTTTT. Translating gives CATVAGANTGELFF.

The chain recombines TRBV5-1 with TRBJ2-1, with 14 bases fitting TRBD2. V was clipped by 4 bases and J by 8 bases; unmatched bases: 8. CDR3 length: 16 residues. The V gene's germline CDR1 is SGHRS and CDR2 YFSETQ. The CDR3: CASSQGLAGVLDEQFF. CDR3 DNA: TGCGCCAGCAGCCAGGGACTAGCGGGAGTTTTGGATGAGCAGTTCTTC.

The chain combines TRBV5-1 with TRBJ2-3, with D unresolved. The V end was cut by 0 bases, the J end by 4 bases, with 12 bases between. CDR1 is SGHRS and CDR2 is YFSETQ in the germline V gene. The CDR3 covers 15 residues. The chain's CDR3 is CASSLAWAAADTQYF. The CDR3 DNA reads TGCGCCAGCAGCTTGGCCTGGGCAGCAGCAGATACGCAGTATTTT.

CDR3 protein: CASSVTVERGAFF. CDR3 coding DNA: TGTGCCAGTAGTGTCACCGTGGAGCGTGGAGCTTTCTTT. The genes are TRBV19 and TRBJ1-1; no firm D call. CDR1 is LNHDA, CDR2 SQIVND, per germline (reference sequence). The V gene lost 5 bases and the J gene lost 10 bases, with 17 bases spanning the gap. CDR3 length equals 13 residues.

The chain couples TRBV30 to TRBJ1-6; TRBD1 might be the D (6 bases). CDR3 length equals 14 residues. Germline CDR1 GTSNPN, CDR2 SVGIG (reference sequence). Trimming cost V 3 bases and J 8 bases, with 14 bases left between them. The CDR3 region has the DNA TGTGCCTGGAGGGTGGGGGCGTGGGATTCACCCCTCCACTTT. It yields the protein CAWRVGAWDSPLHF.

This chain connects TRBV4-3 to TRBJ1-5; no clear D gene. V was cut by 0 bases and J by 4 bases, with 7 bases left in between. CDR1 and CDR2 (germline): LGHNA, YSLEER. The CDR3 spans 14 residues. For the CDR3, the DNA is TGCGCCAGCAGCCAAGACTGGCTTAATCAGCCCCAGCATTTT. Protein sequence: CASSQDWLNQPQHF.

The table lists this clone with a count of one. V and J are TRBV10-3 and TRBJ2-5, with TRBD1 matching 7 bases. From germline, CDR1 is ENHRY and CDR2 SYGVKD. Germline trimming cut 6 bases from V and 1 base from J; bases unmatched to any gene: 5. The CDR3 has 14 residues. For the CDR3, the DNA is TGTGCCATCAGCCTAGGGACAGCCCAAGAGACCCAGTACTTC. Protein sequence: CAISLGTAQETQYF.